The sequence of this TCR beta chain was determined in a study of immune evolution from preneoplasia to lung adenocarcinoma. The study, taken as a whole, reports: KRAS-mutant nodules had the highest T cell clonality.

Concerning this clone: Its antigen is currently unknown.

Some clones are missing from TCRdb's copy, which holds only in-frame ones; the method was immunoSEQ multiplex PCR. The table lists a few thousand clones, over 65% of them singletons. This CDR3 has 11 residues. Germline V gene data show CDR1 as SGHTA and CDR2 as FQGTGA. V was shortened by 10 bases and J by 5 bases, with 11 bases between the two germline ends. Sequenced material: FFPE lung adenocarcinoma in situ tissue. This TCR came from a person aged 60-80 years with lung adenocarcinoma. The J gene is TRBJ1-1, the V gene TRBV7-3; unclear D gene. The CDR3 bases are TGTGCCACCTCTAATCATACTGAAGCTTTCTTT. Residues: CATSNHTEAFF.